A single sample gave rise to the 14 T cell receptor beta chains below, sequenced in a study of control samples from healthy donors and cancer patients. Libraries were prepared by immunoSEQ multiplex PCR; TCRdb keeps only in-frame clonotypes and omits some of them. The sample includes over 200,000 clones, over 75% of them seen just once. Sequencing was done on a sample of PBMCs. These receptors were taken from a woman in her sixties with lung cancer.

This clone appeared a few times. As DNA, the CDR3 is TGTGCCAGTAGTATGACAGGGAACTACGAGCAGTACTTC. It yields the protein CASSMTGNYEQYF. The chain recombines TRBV19 with TRBJ2-7, with 7 bases fitting TRBD1. Germline V gene sequence: CDR1 LNHDA, CDR2 SQIVND (reference sequence). There are 13 residues in the CDR3. J gave up 3 bases and V 3 bases, and 2 bases lay outside the gene matches.

V is TRBV9 and J is TRBJ2-3, with 7 positions matching TRBD1. The CDR3 loop spans 15 amino acids. Trimming cost V 4 bases and J 2 bases; bases outside gene matches: 7. Per the germline V gene, CDR1 is SGDLS and CDR2 is YYNGEE. The CDR3: CASSTSGTATDTQYF. The CDR3 DNA reads TGTGCCAGCAGCACATCCGGGACAGCCACAGATACGCAGTATTTT.

The chain has TRBV25-1 and TRBJ1-5; no definite D call. Germline V gene lookup returns CDR1 MGHDK and CDR2 SYGVNS. V lost 7 bases and J lost 2, with 12 bases in between. The CDR3 sequence is 14 residues long. DNA of the CDR3: TGTGCCAGCACTTCGGGAATAGGCAATCAGCCCCAGCATTTT. Its protein product is CASTSGIGNQPQHF.

Only one count was recorded for this clone. V usage is TRBV2 and J usage is TRBJ1-5; D possibly corresponds to TRBD1 (5 bases). CDR3 size: 13 residues. Germline assignment: CDR1 SNHLY and CDR2 FYNNEI. Trimming pared 5 bases from V and 7 bases from J, leaving 12 bases between. In nucleotides, the CDR3 is TGTGCCAGCAGTCAACAAGGGGACCAGCCCCAGCATTTT. It is translated as CASSQQGDQPQHF.

The rearrangement joins TRBV3-1 (or the pseudogene TRBV3-2) to TRBJ2-1, with 9 nucleotides matching TRBD2. The CDR3 loop spans 12 amino acids. CDR1 LGHDT and CDR2 YNNKEL come from the germline V gene (reference sequence). J was trimmed by 16 bases and V by 1 base; bases with no gene match: 5. The CDR3 region is CASSQGGRDFFF. In DNA, the CDR3 is TGTGCCAGCAGCCAAGGCGGGAGGGACTTCTTCTTC.

The chain uses TRBV2 and TRBJ2-2; 8 bases align to TRBD1. CDR1 SNHLY and CDR2 FYNNEI come from the germline V gene. The CDR3 covers 14 residues. After removal of 6 bases from V and 6 bases from J, the junction contained 6 bases not matched to a gene. As DNA, the CDR3 is TGTGCCAGCAGGGGGACAGGAGGGTCCGGGGAGCTGTTTTTT. It is translated as CASRGTGGSGELFF.

The chain uses TRBV7-3 and TRBJ2-1; 11 bases line up with TRBD2. Germline V gene data show CDR1 as SGHTA and CDR2 as FQGTGA. The CDR3 loop spans 15 amino acids. V shed 4 bases, J shed 2 bases, and the junction held 1 base outside the gene matches. DNA for the CDR3: TGTGCCAGCAGCTCACTAGCGGGGGCCTACAATGAGCAGTTCTTC. Amino acid sequence: CASSSLAGAYNEQFF. Filled out from reference TRBV7-3 and TRBJ2-1, the complete variable domain reads GAGVSQTPSNKVTEKGKYVELRCDPISGHTALYWYRQSLGQGPEFLIYFQGTGAADDSGLPNDRFFAVRPEGSVSTLKIQRTERGDSAVYLCASSSLAGAYNEQFFGPGTRLTVL.

The chain recombines TRBV7-2 with TRBJ1-1; D is unclear. Germline V gene lookup returns CDR1 SGHTA and CDR2 FQGNSA. Deletions cut 5 bases from V and 4 bases from J, with 11 bases between. This CDR3 region has 13 residues. CDR3 loop: CASSPRLFTEAFF. In nucleotides, the CDR3 is TGTGCCAGCAGCCCCCGACTGTTCACTGAAGCTTTCTTT.

V gene TRBV6-6 combines with J gene TRBJ1-2, with 8 nucleotides matching TRBD1. The CDR3 length is 16 residues. Germline trimming cut 6 bases from V and 4 bases from J; bases unmatched to any gene: 13. Germline values: CDR1 MNHNY, CDR2 SVGAGI (reference sequence). CDR3 protein: CASSSTGDYVLYGYTF. In DNA form, the CDR3 reads TGTGCCAGCAGCTCGACAGGGGACTACGTTCTCTATGGCTACACCTTC.

This clone has just a few counts. The gene calls are TRBV6-5 and TRBJ2-5; D is unclear. The CDR3 contains 11 residues. The V gene lost 7 bases and the J gene lost 7 bases, with 10 bases spanning the gap. Germline loops: CDR1 MNHEY, CDR2 SVGAGI. The CDR3 DNA reads TGTGCCAGCACCCACGGGTGGACCCAGTACTTC. Protein product: CASTHGWTQYF.

This clone was found once. The chain couples TRBV19 to TRBJ1-1, with D possibly matching TRBD1 (5 bases). The V gene lost 3 bases and the J gene lost 3 bases, with 11 bases spanning the gap. This CDR3 is 14 amino acids long. Looked up from germline, CDR1 is LNHDA and CDR2 is SQIVND (reference sequence). DNA for the CDR3: TGTGCCAGTAGTATCGAGGGACGCTACACTGAAGCTTTCTTT. It translates to CASSIEGRYTEAFF.

The chain links TRBV30 to TRBJ2-7, with D unclear. This CDR3 comprises 14 residues. Between the trimmed V and J ends, which lost 0 bases and 4 bases, there was a span of 13 bases. CDR1 is GTSNPN, CDR2 SVGIG, per germline (reference sequence). The CDR3 spells CAWSVEWAGYEQYF. The CDR3 DNA reads as TGTGCCTGGAGTGTAGAGTGGGCCGGATACGAGCAGTACTTC.

The chain carries TRBV15 and TRBJ1-4, with 7 bases aligning to TRBD1. Germline V gene sequence: CDR1 LNHNV, CDR2 YYDKDF (reference sequence). With V trimmed by 6 bases and J by 2 bases, 3 bases remained unmatched. The CDR3 loop spans 14 amino acids. CDR3 region: CATRTTGTNEKLFF. In DNA, the CDR3 is TGTGCCACCAGGACGACAGGGACTAATGAAAAACTGTTTTTT.

This chain uses TRBV4-2 with TRBJ2-3, with D possibly being TRBD2 (6 bases). This CDR3 has 16 residues. V was pared by 1 base and J by 0 bases, with 11 bases between. Germline CDR1 LGHNA, CDR2 YNFKEQ. The CDR3 DNA reads TGTGCCAGCAGCCAAGCCCCCCTAGCGAGCACAGATACGCAGTATTTT. Translated: CASSQAPLASTDTQYF.